Shown below are 29 T cell receptor beta chains from a single sample sequenced in a study of response to subunit inactivated influenza vaccine. TCRdb re-called the RT-PCR reads with MiXCR, one entry per CDR3 protein. The sample lists 800,000 or so distinct CDR3 sequences, about 20% occurring once. The sample in question was PBMCs from blood, obtained around 5 days after vaccination. The receptors come from a man between 45 and 60 years old who received an inactivated influenza vaccine.

This clonotype has only a few counts. The gene calls are TRBV7-9 and TRBJ2-4; D is undetermined. The CDR3 spans 16 residues. Germline CDR1 reads SEHNR; CDR2 reads FQNEAQ (reference sequence). Trimming removed 4 bases at V and 0 bases at J, with 13 bases between. In DNA form, the CDR3 reads TGTGCCAGCAGCTCCGGGCTACCCCTAGCCAAAAACATTCAGTACTTC. It yields the protein CASSSGLPLAKNIQYF. The whole variable domain, remainder taken from reference TRBV7-9 and TRBJ2-4, is DTGVSQNPRHKITKRGQNVTFRCDPISEHNRLYWYRQTLGQGPEFLTYFQNEAQLEKSRLLSDRFSAERPKGSFSTLEIQRTEQGDSAMYLCASSSGLPLAKNIQYFGAGTRLSVL.

The chain links TRBV5-1 to TRBJ2-5, with D perhaps matching TRBD1 or TRBD2 (5 bases each). This CDR3 contains 16 residues. The ends were cut back, 1 base at V and 2 bases at J, with 15 bases in the middle. The germline V gene encodes CDR1 SGHRS and CDR2 YFSETQ. CDR3 loop: CASSLRGAINQETQYF. The CDR3 DNA is TGCGCCAGCAGCTTGAGAGGGGCGATCAATCAAGAGACCCAGTACTTC.

This clonotype was seen a handful of times. The V and J genes are TRBV4-2 and TRBJ2-5, with 7 bases matching TRBD2. The trim removed 0 bases at V and 5 bases at J, leaving 6 bases unmatched. CDR3 length: 15 residues. Germline V gene data show CDR1 as LGHNA and CDR2 as YNFKEQ. Here the CDR3 reads CASSQDLTSWETQYF. The CDR3 DNA is TGTGCCAGCAGCCAAGATCTGACTAGCTGGGAGACCCAGTACTTC.

This clonotype turned up a few times. The chain joins TRBV6-5 to TRBJ2-5; perhaps TRBD1 as D (5 bases). The V gene lost 0 bases and the J gene lost 7 bases, with 9 bases spanning the gap. CDR3 size: 13 residues. The germline CDR1 and CDR2 sequences are MNHEY and SVGAGI. In DNA, the CDR3 is TGTGCCAGCAGTTACTCGGGTCAGGGGACCCAGTACTTC. Residues: CASSYSGQGTQYF.

The J gene is TRBJ2-3, the V gene TRBV20-1; 11 nucleotides agree with TRBD2. The J segment lost 3 bases and the V segment lost 1 base, leaving 3 bases of the junction unmatched. CDR1 and CDR2 (germline): DFQATT, SNEGSKA (reference sequence). The CDR3 has 15 amino acids. The CDR3 loop is CSARATSGSTDTQYF. The CDR3 region has the DNA TGCAGTGCTAGAGCCACTAGCGGGAGTACAGATACGCAGTATTTT.

The chain joins TRBV3-1 to TRBJ2-1, with 10 bases fitting TRBD2. Germline lookup yields CDR1 LGHDT and CDR2 YNNKEL (reference sequence). The CDR3 is 16 residues long. The trim removed 1 base at V and 10 bases at J, leaving 10 bases unmatched. The CDR3 protein is CASSQVMASGSGEQFF. The CDR3 DNA reads TGTGCCAGCAGCCAAGTTATGGCTAGCGGGAGCGGGGAGCAGTTCTTC.

The rearrangement joins TRBV7-2 to TRBJ2-1, with D possibly TRBD2 on 6 matching bases. The CDR3 is 15 residues long. Trimming removed 4 bases from V and 3 bases from J, with 13 bases in between. The germline gives CDR1 SGHTA, CDR2 FQGNSA. As DNA, the CDR3 is TGTGCCAGCAGCTCTCCGGGACTGAACTACAATGAGCAGTTCTTC. The encoded protein is CASSSPGLNYNEQFF.

J is TRBJ2-2 and V is TRBV11-2; 10 bases fit TRBD2. V lost 5 bases to trimming and J lost 3 bases; unmatched junction nucleotides: 9. Per germline, CDR1 SGHAT and CDR2 FQNNGV. The length of the CDR3 is 17 residues. The CDR3 sequence: CASSAIAGGIHTGELFF. In DNA, the CDR3 is TGTGCCAGCAGCGCCATAGCGGGGGGCATTCACACCGGGGAGCTGTTTTTT.

There are a few counts of this clonotype. This CDR3 reads CASSPTGAPYNEQFF. CDR3 sequence (DNA): TGTGCCAGCAGCCCGACAGGGGCCCCTTACAATGAGCAGTTCTTC. V usage is TRBV12-3 or TRBV12-4 and J usage is TRBJ2-1; TRBD1 matches at 8 bases. The CDR3 contains 15 residues. After removal of 6 bases from V and 4 bases from J, the junction contained 8 bases not matched to a gene.

There are many counts of this clonotype. The V gene is TRBV14, the J gene TRBJ2-1; the D call may be TRBD1 or TRBD2 (6 bases each). Trimming took off 3 bases at V and 11 bases at J, with 8 bases between the two ends. The CDR3 is made up of 11 amino acids. Germline CDR1 is SGHDN and CDR2 is FVKESK. The CDR3 coding sequence is TGTGCCAGCAGCCAGGGGGGCAAGCAGTTCTTC. This codes for CASSQGGKQFF.

This clonotype was counted only a few times. The chain couples TRBV28 to TRBJ1-1, with D perhaps TRBD1 (6 bases). This CDR3 contains 14 residues. V lost 3 bases, J lost 4 bases, and 12 bases lay in between. CDR1 MDHEN and CDR2 SYDVKM come from the germline V gene. CDR3 nucleotides: TGTGCCAGCAGTTTTGGGGGGGCAGGCACTGAAGCTTTCTTT. It specifies CASSFGGAGTEAFF.

This clonotype was found a few times. V is TRBV5-1 and J is TRBJ2-5; 7 positions agree with TRBD2. The CDR3 spans 15 residues. The germline CDR1 and CDR2 sequences are SGHRS and YFSETQ. V gave up 4 bases and J gave up 3 bases; unmatched junction bases: 9. The CDR3 DNA is TGCGCCAGCAGCCCCAGGAAAGGGACTAAAGAGACCCAGTACTTC. Protein sequence: CASSPRKGTKETQYF.

This clonotype has a handful of counts. The rearrangement links TRBV7-9 to TRBJ2-5; 7 bases line up with TRBD1. From germline, CDR1 is SEHNR and CDR2 FQNEAQ (reference sequence). Trimming took 3 bases from V and 2 from J; bases not matched to a gene: 12. CDR3 length: 17 amino acids. This CDR3 is CASSLGIGTARQETQYF. For the CDR3, the DNA is TGTGCCAGCAGCTTGGGGATCGGGACAGCGCGACAAGAGACCCAGTACTTC.

The genes are TRBV15 and TRBJ1-2; 7 nucleotides match TRBD1. The CDR3 covers 13 residues. V shed 4 bases, J shed 8 bases, and the junction held 7 bases outside the gene matches. The germline V gene has CDR1 LNHNV and CDR2 YYDKDF (reference sequence). The CDR3 reads CATSKGTGVGYTF. The CDR3 nucleotides read TGTGCCACCAGCAAAGGAACAGGGGTGGGCTACACCTTC.

The rearrangement joins TRBV15 to TRBJ1-2; no definite D call. Looked up from germline, CDR1 is LNHNV and CDR2 is YYDKDF (reference sequence). The CDR3 runs to 15 residues. V was clipped by 0 bases and J by 2 bases, with 10 bases between them. The CDR3 nucleotides read TGTGCCACCAGCAGAGACCTAGTGCCCAACTATGGCTACACCTTC. Its translation: CATSRDLVPNYGYTF.

V gene TRBV20-1 combines with J gene TRBJ2-5, with a possible D match to TRBD2 (5 bases). The CDR3 consists of 14 residues. V was trimmed by 7 bases and J by 7 bases, leaving 22 bases between them. Germline CDR1 reads DFQATT; CDR2 reads SNEGSKA (reference sequence). The CDR3 DNA reads TGCAGTGTCGACCCCGGAGGTCAAGTGGGGACCCAGTACTTC. This translates into CSVDPGGQVGTQYF.

This clonotype was seen only a few times. The V call is TRBV27, the J call TRBJ2-7, with 7 bases aligning to TRBD2. The V and J ends lost 6 bases and 0 bases, in that order; junction bases with no gene match: 5. The CDR3 covers 14 residues. Germline CDR1 is MNHEY and CDR2 is SMNVEV (reference sequence). CDR3 protein: CASRASGLSYEQYF. CDR3 bases: TGTGCCAGCAGGGCTAGCGGACTCTCCTACGAGCAGTACTTC.

This clonotype was seen a few times. J is TRBJ1-1 and V is TRBV6-1; unclear D gene. With 6 bases removed from V and 1 base from J, the gap between germline ends came to 12 bases. Per germline, CDR1 MNHNS and CDR2 SASEGT. The CDR3 is 14 residues long. The CDR3 DNA sequence: TGTGCCAGCAGACAACGACGGGAGAACACTGAAGCTTTCTTT. This gives the protein CASRQRRENTEAFF.

This clonotype was seen a handful of times. J is TRBJ2-3 and V is TRBV4-2; possibly TRBD2 for D (6 bases). The CDR3 is made up of 19 amino acids. V lost 0 bases and J 4 bases, leaving 23 bases between the germline ends. Germline V CDR1 and CDR2: LGHNA, YNFKEQ. CDR3 region: CASSQDLFGGVMVSDTQYF. DNA for the CDR3: TGTGCCAGCAGCCAAGATCTCTTTGGCGGGGTCATGGTCTCAGATACGCAGTATTTT.

The gene calls are TRBV7-2 and TRBJ1-5; no clear D gene. The ends were cut back, 1 base at V and 4 bases at J, with 14 bases in the middle. From germline, CDR1 is SGHTA and CDR2 FQGNSA. The CDR3 is made up of 16 amino acids. CDR3 region: CASSLGSGGENQPQHF. The CDR3 DNA is TGTGCCAGCAGCTTAGGGTCGGGAGGTGAGAATCAGCCCCAGCATTTT.

The chain combines TRBV5-1 with TRBJ2-1; the match to TRBD2 covers 7 bases. The J segment lost 5 bases and the V segment lost 4 bases, leaving 9 bases of the junction unmatched. Germline V gene sequence: CDR1 SGHRS, CDR2 YFSETQ. This CDR3 comprises 15 residues. The CDR3 loop reads CASSEAGKENNEQFF. The CDR3 DNA sequence: TGCGCCAGCAGCGAAGCGGGAAAAGAGAACAATGAGCAGTTCTTC.

In its sample, this clonotype was seen a few times. The V call is TRBV2, the J call TRBJ2-1, with D perhaps matching TRBD2 (6 bases). There are 16 residues in the CDR3. Per the germline V gene, CDR1 is SNHLY and CDR2 is FYNNEI. V gave up 2 bases and J gave up 5 bases, with 16 bases separating them. The CDR3 DNA is TGTGCCAGCAGTGAAATTGTATGGGCTAGCGACAATGAGCAGTTCTTC. Encoded protein: CASSEIVWASDNEQFF.

This clonotype has more than one count but fewer than ten. The chain combines TRBV6-5 with TRBJ2-5; D perhaps matches TRBD1 (5 bases). V gave up 1 base and J gave up 6 bases, with 12 bases separating them. The CDR3 length is 14 residues. CDR1 and CDR2 (germline): MNHEY, SVGAGI. CDR3 sequence reads: CASSYLAGQKTQYF. The CDR3 DNA follows: TGTGCCAGCAGTTACTTAGCAGGGCAGAAGACCCAGTACTTC.

V usage is TRBV5-1 and J usage is TRBJ2-1; perhaps TRBD1 as D (5 bases). The CDR3 is made up of 15 amino acids. V gave up 4 bases and J gave up 2 bases, with 13 bases separating them. Per germline, CDR1 SGHRS and CDR2 YFSETQ. The CDR3 nucleotides read TGCGCCAGCAGCCCCGCAGGGATGCCCTACAATGAGCAGTTCTTC. It specifies CASSPAGMPYNEQFF. Filled out from reference TRBV5-1 and TRBJ2-1, the complete variable domain reads KAGVTQTPRYLIKTRGQQVTLSCSPISGHRSVSWYQQTPGQGLQFLFEYFSETQRNKGNFPGRFSGRQFSNSRSEMNVSTLELGDSALYLCASSPAGMPYNEQFFGPGTRLTVL.

This clonotype was counted between two and nine times. The V gene is TRBV29-1, the J gene TRBJ2-7, with D unclear. V lost 7 bases and J lost 1, with 8 bases in between. Germline loops: CDR1 SQVTM, CDR2 ANQGSEA. CDR3 length equals 11 residues. The CDR3 here is CSARLSYEQYF. Written as DNA, the CDR3 is TGCAGCGCCCGTTTATCCTACGAGCAGTACTTC.

V usage is TRBV11-2 and J usage is TRBJ2-3; perhaps TRBD2 as D (5 bases). The CDR3 consists of 16 residues. Germline lookup yields CDR1 SGHAT and CDR2 FQNNGV. Trimming pared 5 bases from V and 4 bases from J, leaving 19 bases between. The CDR3 is CASSEERWGFPDTQYF. Here the CDR3 DNA reads TGTGCCAGCAGCGAGGAGCGGTGGGGATTCCCAGATACGCAGTATTTT.

This clonotype was counted a few times. The chain employs TRBV10-3 and TRBJ2-7; 8 nucleotides match TRBD2. V shed 10 bases and J 1 base; nucleotides not matched to a gene: 6. The CDR3 runs to 13 residues. The germline V gene has CDR1 ENHRY and CDR2 SYGVKD. The CDR3 here is CATYSGESYEQYF. The DNA for the CDR3 is TGTGCCACTTATAGCGGGGAATCCTACGAGCAGTACTTC.

This clonotype was detected many times. J is TRBJ2-7 and V is TRBV2, with unresolved D. Germline V gene lookup returns CDR1 SNHLY and CDR2 FYNNEI. V was shortened by 3 bases and J by 7 bases, with 4 bases between the two germline ends. The CDR3 loop spans 10 amino acids. This CDR3 reads CASSDEEQYF. The CDR3 DNA reads TGTGCCAGCAGTGACGAGGAGCAGTACTTC. Full variable domain (missing parts from reference TRBV2 and TRBJ2-7): EPEVTQTPSHQVTQMGQEVILRCVPISNHLYFYWYRQILGQKVEFLVSFYNNEISEKSEIFDDQFSVERPDGSNFTLKIRSTKLEDSAMYFCASSDEEQYFGPGTRLTVT.

This clonotype was counted between two and nine times. This sequence joins TRBV7-2 and TRBJ2-2, with 9 bases fitting TRBD1. Germline V CDR1 and CDR2: SGHTA, FQGNSA. V lost 5 bases, J lost 3 bases, and 4 bases stayed unmatched. The CDR3 covers 15 residues. The CDR3 loop is CASSLGTGHTGELFF. For the CDR3, the DNA is TGTGCCAGCAGCCTCGGGACAGGGCACACCGGGGAGCTGTTTTTT.